A selection of T cell receptor beta chains follows, all from one sample in a study of cytomegalovirus exposure and HLA in healthy donors. Using immunoSEQ multiplex PCR, the repertoire was profiled, and TCRdb retains in-frame clones only, with some absent. The repertoire holds about 150,000 clones, with 65% to 85% as singletons. The sample comprised PBMCs. All receptors come from a man aged 18 to 30 in good health and CMV-seronegative. CDR3s leave out the opening cysteine and the closing phenylalanine or tryptophan. D genes are given only for firm matches.

d_call	j_call	v_call	cdr3_aa
.	TRBJ2-3	TRBV6-1	ASSESRLLTQY
.	TRBJ1-3	TRBV6-6	ATPNLGRGGNTIY
.	TRBJ1-4	TRBV5-4	ASSFEGATNEKLF
.	TRBJ2-5	TRBV10-3	AISESLRDLETQY
.	TRBJ1-5	TRBV5-6	ASSPRPDQPQH
TRBD1	TRBJ2-5	TRBV5-4	ASSLGDRGQTQY
.	TRBJ2-7	TRBV27	ASSLNRQTAYEQY
.	TRBJ1-1	TRBV6-5	ASSPLLNTEAF
.	TRBJ1-2	TRBV5-4	ASSATGTLAPLDT
.	.	TRBV2	ASFGHATYEQY
.	TRBJ2-3	TRBV10-3	AISESWPAADTQY
.	TRBJ1-4	TRBV25-1	ASGRSNEKLF
.	TRBJ1-3	TRBV5-1	ASPSWTAQSSGNTIY
TRBD1	TRBJ1-2	TRBV4-3	ASSQGQGVSGYT
TRBD2	TRBJ2-1	TRBV7-8	ASNIHRVGTRLNEQF
.	TRBJ2-5	TRBV2	ASSEAGTLRETQY
.	TRBJ2-1	TRBV7-9	ASSTTDSIGDEQF
TRBD1	TRBJ1-2	TRBV7-2	ASSSGQGQYYGYT
TRBD1	TRBJ2-7	TRBV4-2	ASSQSTGLDEQY
TRBD1	TRBJ1-5	TRBV25-1	ASSEFAGQDSNQPQH
TRBD1	TRBJ2-5	TRBV5-4	ASSLGTGRAQETQY
.	TRBJ2-1	TRBV6-9	ASRMGAEMTYNEQF
.	TRBJ2-5	TRBV4-3	ASSQYEGIGETQY
.	TRBJ1-4	TRBV5-1	ASSRGQGGEKLF
TRBD1	TRBJ1-2	TRBV7-2	ASSLTGGAWNYGYT
TRBD1	TRBJ2-5	TRBV13	ASSLAGGKTQY
.	TRBJ1-2	TRBV29-1	SANSGDYGYT
.	TRBJ2-1	TRBV11-2	ASSVAGTGTLYNEQF
.	TRBJ2-7	TRBV6-5	ASSYSEAAYEQY
TRBD1	TRBJ2-1	TRBV7-3	ASSFDRAREQF
.	TRBJ1-5	TRBV6-1	ASSEGAGGHSNQPQH
TRBD1	TRBJ1-3	TRBV7-2	ASSSWGQATGNTIY
.	TRBJ1-6	TRBV5-5	ASSYFGGKRNSPLH
.	.	TRBV20-1	SASSHEQY
.	TRBJ2-1	TRBV10-1	ASSEFAAARNEQF
.	TRBJ1-2	TRBV6-5	ASSYVRSGPNYGYT